This is a list of T cell receptor beta chains from one sample in a study of shared clonotypes between healthy human individuals. The protocol was immunoSEQ multiplex PCR, while the TCRdb copy is restricted to in-frame clones and leaves out a portion. The sample carries roughly 2 million clones, approximately 95% recorded once. The sequenced sample consisted of naive CD4+ T cells sorted from blood. Receptor source: a man between 18 and 35 years old in good health. Both conserved end residues are trimmed from each CDR3.

TRBJ2-7 TRBV19 ASSPAVDSGGAREQY
TRBJ1-5 TRBV6-1 ASSETPQGRQPQH
TRBJ1-6 TRBV30 AWSVIFYSPLH
TRBJ2-2 TRBV30 AWSVLSTITGELF
TRBJ1-4 TRBV13 ASSSGQGAGNEKLF
TRBJ2-7 TRBV6-5 ASSAGPFSYEQY
TRBJ2-5 TRBV5-1 ASSLTGKETQY
TRBJ1-5 TRBV29-1 SVQGNSNQPQH
TRBJ1-5 TRBV6-1 ASSEVSNQPQH
TRBJ1-6 TRBV4-1 ASSQGVDRGSSYNSPLH
TRBJ1-5 TRBV7-2 ASSFPGLNQPQH
TRBJ2-7 TRBV28 ASSGGAGASYEQY
TRBJ2-5 TRBV5-6 ASSLGRVGTQY
TRBJ2-7 TRBV6-1 ASSIGGQGAEQY
TRBJ1-4 TRBV10-3 AISESIASNEKLF
TRBJ2-2 TRBV5-1 ASSSSGEVTGELF
TRBJ2-5 TRBV18 ASSPTYQETQY
TRBJ2-7 TRBV4-3 ASSQDNINEQY
TRBJ2-7 TRBV19 ASSITGGTYEQY
TRBJ2-1 TRBV4-2 ASSQAAGTGRDEQF
TRBJ1-2 TRBV19 ASSIAQGQIYGYT
TRBJ2-5 TRBV5-1 ASSLGDRGLAETQY
TRBJ1-2 TRBV19 ASSSRGGERGSNYGYT
TRBJ2-7 TRBV7-2 ASSAYPRGFGYEQY
TRBJ2-3 TRBV18 ASSQNGADTQY
TRBJ1-6 TRBV7-9 ASSFRGQGSSYNSPLH
TRBJ2-2 TRBV9 ASSRLPNTGELF
TRBJ1-1 TRBV4-1 ASSQGLTGQGYTEAF
TRBJ2-3 TRBV19 ASSILAEGHTQY
TRBJ2-1 TRBV18 ASSPPVVPSYNEQF
TRBJ2-3 TRBV9 ASSALITGFSPDTQY
TRBJ1-1 TRBV19 ASSVTTVLNTEAF
TRBJ2-7 TRBV11-2 ASSQGLAGGQNEQY
TRBJ1-1 TRBV4-2 ASSQDEGYMNTEAF
TRBJ2-7 TRBV13 ASSLTDRGLYEQY